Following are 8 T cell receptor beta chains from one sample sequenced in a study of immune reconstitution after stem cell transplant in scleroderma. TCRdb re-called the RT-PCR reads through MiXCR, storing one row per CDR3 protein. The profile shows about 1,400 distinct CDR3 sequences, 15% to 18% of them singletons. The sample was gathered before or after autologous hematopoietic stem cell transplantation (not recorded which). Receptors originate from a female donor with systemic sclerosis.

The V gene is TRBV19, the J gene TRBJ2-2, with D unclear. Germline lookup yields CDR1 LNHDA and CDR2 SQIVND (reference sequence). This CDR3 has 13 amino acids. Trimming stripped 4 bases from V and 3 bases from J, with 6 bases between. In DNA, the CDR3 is TGTGCCAGTAGTACGGAATACACCGGGGAGCTGTTTTTT. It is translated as CASSTEYTGELFF.

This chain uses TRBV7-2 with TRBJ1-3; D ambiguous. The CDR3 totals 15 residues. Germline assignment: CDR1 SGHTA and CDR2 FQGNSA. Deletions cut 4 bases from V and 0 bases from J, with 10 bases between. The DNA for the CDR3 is TGTGCCAGCAGCTCTGACCCCAGCTCTGGAAACACCATATATTTT. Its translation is CASSSDPSSGNTIYF.

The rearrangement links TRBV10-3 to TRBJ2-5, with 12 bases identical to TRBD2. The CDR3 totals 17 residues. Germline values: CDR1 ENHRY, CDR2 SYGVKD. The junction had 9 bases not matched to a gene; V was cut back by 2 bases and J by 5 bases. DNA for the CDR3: TGTGCCATCAGTGAGCTAGGGACTAGCGGGCCAAGGGAGACCCAGTACTTC. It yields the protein CAISELGTSGPRETQYF.

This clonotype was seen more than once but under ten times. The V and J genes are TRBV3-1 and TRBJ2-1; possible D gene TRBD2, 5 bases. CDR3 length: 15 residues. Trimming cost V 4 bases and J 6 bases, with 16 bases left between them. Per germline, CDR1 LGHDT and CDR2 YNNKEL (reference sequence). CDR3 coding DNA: TGTGCCAGCAGCCTGTCTCCCGGGGTGCCCAATGAGCAGTTCTTC. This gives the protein CASSLSPGVPNEQFF.

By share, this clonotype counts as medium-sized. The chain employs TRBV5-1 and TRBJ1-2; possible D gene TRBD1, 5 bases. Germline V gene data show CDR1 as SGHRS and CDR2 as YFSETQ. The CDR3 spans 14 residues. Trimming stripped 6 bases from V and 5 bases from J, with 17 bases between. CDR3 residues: CASTSLGGKYGYTF. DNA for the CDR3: TGCGCCAGCACTTCACTCGGGGGAAAATATGGCTACACCTTC.

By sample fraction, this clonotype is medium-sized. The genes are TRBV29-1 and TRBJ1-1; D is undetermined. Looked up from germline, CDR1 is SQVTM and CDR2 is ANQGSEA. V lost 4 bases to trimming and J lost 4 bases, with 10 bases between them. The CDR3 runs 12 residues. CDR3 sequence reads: CSVVTVGTEAFF. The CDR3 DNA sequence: TGCAGCGTTGTAACCGTGGGCACTGAAGCTTTCTTT.

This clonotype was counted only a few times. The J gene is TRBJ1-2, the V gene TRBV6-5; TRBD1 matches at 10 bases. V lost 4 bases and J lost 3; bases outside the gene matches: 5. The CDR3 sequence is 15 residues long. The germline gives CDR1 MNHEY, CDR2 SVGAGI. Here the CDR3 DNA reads TGTGCCAGCAGTTCCCGGACAGGGGGTTACTATGGCTACACCTTC. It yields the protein CASSSRTGGYYGYTF.

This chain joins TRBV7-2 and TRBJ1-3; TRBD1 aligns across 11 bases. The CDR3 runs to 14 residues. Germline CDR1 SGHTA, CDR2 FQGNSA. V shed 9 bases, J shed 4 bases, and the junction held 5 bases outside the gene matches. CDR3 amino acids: CASGDRGSGNTIYF. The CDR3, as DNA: TGTGCCAGTGGGGACAGGGGGTCCGGAAACACCATATATTTT.